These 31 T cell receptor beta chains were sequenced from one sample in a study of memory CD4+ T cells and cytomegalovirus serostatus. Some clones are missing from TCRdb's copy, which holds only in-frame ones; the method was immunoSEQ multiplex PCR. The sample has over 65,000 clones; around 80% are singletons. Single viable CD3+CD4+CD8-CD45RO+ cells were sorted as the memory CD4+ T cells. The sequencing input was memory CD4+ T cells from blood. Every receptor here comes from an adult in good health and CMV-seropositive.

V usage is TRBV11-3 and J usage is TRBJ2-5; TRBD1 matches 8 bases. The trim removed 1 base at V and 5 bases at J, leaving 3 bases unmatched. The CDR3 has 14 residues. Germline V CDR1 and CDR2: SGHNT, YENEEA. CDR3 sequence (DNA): TGTGCCAGCAGCTTAGTGGGGGACAGGGAGACCCAGTACTTC. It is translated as CASSLVGDRETQYF.

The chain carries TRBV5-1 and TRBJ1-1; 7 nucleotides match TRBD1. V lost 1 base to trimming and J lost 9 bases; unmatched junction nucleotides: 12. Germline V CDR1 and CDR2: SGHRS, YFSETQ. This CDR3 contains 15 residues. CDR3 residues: CASSLSESGTDKAFF. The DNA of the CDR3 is TGCGCCAGCAGCTTGAGTGAGTCGGGGACAGACAAAGCTTTCTTT.

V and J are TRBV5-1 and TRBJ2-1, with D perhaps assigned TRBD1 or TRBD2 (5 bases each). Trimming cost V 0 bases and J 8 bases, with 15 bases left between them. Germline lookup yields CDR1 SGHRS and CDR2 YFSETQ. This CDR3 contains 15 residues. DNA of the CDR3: TGCGCCAGCAGCTTGGTAGGGACGAACCCCGATGAGCAGTTCTTC. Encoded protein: CASSLVGTNPDEQFF.

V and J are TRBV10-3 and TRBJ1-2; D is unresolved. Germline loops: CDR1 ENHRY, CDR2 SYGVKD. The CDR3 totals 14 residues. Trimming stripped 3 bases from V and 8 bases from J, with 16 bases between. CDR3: CAISDLYLVGGYTF. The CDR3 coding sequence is TGTGCCATCAGTGACCTATACCTCGTTGGAGGCTACACCTTC.

CDR3 loop: CASRTGLLGGEQYF. The CDR3 bases are TGTGCCAGCAGGACCGGGCTCCTGGGGGGGGAGCAGTACTTC. The genes are TRBV6-1 and TRBJ2-7; the match to TRBD2 covers 7 bases. Looked up from germline, CDR1 is MNHNS and CDR2 is SASEGT. CDR3 length: 14 residues. V was pared by 6 bases and J by 7 bases, with 12 bases of the junction left unmatched.

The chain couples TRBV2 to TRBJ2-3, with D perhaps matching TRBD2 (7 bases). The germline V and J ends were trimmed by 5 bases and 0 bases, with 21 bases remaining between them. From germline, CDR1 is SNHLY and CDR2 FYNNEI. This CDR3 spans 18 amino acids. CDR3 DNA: TGTGCCAGCAGTCCTCCCGCCGGGGGGCGGGGGAGCACAGATACGCAGTATTTT. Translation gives CASSPPAGGRGSTDTQYF.

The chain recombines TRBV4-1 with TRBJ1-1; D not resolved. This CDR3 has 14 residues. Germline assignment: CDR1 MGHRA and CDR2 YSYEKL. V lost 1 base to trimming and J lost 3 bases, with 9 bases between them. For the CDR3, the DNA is TGCGCCAGCAGCCAAGTATCCCTGGACACTGAAGCTTTCTTT. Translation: CASSQVSLDTEAFF.

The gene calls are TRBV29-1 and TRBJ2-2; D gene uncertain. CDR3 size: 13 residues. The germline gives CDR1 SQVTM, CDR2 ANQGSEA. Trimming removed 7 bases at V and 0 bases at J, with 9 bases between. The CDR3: CSAREPNTGELFF. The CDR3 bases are TGCAGCGCCAGAGAACCGAACACCGGGGAGCTGTTTTTT.

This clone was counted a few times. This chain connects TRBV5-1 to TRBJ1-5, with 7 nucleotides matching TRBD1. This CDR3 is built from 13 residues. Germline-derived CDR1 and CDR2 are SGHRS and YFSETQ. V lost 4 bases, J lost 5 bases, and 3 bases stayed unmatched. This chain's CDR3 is CASSVGTDQPQHF. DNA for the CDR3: TGCGCCAGCAGCGTCGGGACAGATCAGCCCCAGCATTTT.

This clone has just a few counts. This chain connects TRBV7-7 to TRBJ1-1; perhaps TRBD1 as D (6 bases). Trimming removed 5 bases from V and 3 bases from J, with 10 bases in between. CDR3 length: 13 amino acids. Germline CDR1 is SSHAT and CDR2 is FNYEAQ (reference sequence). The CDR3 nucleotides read TGTGCCAGCAGCCTGGACAGAGACACTGAAGCTTTCTTT. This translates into CASSLDRDTEAFF.

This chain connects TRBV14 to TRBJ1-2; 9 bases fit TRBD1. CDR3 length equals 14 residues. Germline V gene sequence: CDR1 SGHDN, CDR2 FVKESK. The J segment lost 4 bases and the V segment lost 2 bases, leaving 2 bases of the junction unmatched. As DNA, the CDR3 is TGTGCCAGCAGCCAAACGACAGGGGGCTATGGCTACACCTTC. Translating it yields CASSQTTGGYGYTF.

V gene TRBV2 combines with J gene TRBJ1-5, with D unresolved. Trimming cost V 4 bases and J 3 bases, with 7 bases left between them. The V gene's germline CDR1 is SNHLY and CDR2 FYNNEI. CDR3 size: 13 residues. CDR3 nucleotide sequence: TGTGCCAGCAGTGGAGGGTACAATCAGCCCCAGCATTTT. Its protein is CASSGGYNQPQHF. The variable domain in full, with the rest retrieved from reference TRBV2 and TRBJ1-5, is EPEVTQTPSHQVTQMGQEVILRCVPISNHLYFYWYRQILGQKVEFLVSFYNNEISEKSEIFDDQFSVERPDGSNFTLKIRSTKLEDSAMYFCASSGGYNQPQHFGDGTRLSIL.

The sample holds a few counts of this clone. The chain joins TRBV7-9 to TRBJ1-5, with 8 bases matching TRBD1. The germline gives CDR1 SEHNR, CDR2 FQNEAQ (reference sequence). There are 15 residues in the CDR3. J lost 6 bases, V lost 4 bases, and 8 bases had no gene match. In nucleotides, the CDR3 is TGTGCCAGCAGCTCCCCGGGACAGGAGGGTCAGCCCCAGCATTTT. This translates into CASSSPGQEGQPQHF.

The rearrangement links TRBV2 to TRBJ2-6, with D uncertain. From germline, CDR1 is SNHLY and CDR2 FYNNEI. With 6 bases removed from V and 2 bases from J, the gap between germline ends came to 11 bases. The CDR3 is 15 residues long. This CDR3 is CASSVLPTGANVLTF. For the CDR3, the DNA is TGTGCCAGCAGCGTCCTTCCAACTGGGGCCAACGTCCTGACTTTC.

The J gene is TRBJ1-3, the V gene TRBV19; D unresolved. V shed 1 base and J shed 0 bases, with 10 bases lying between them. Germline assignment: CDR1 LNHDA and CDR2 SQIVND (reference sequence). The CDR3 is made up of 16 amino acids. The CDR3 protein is CASSIGTDHSGNTIYF. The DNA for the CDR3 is TGTGCCAGTAGTATAGGGACCGACCACTCTGGAAACACCATATATTTT.

The CDR3 here is CASSLAGTGRETQYF. CDR3 coding DNA: TGCGCCAGCAGCTTGGCCGGAACAGGGAGGGAGACCCAGTACTTC. This chain uses TRBV5-1 with TRBJ2-5, with D possibly being TRBD1 or TRBD2 (6 bases each). Germline V gene sequence: CDR1 SGHRS, CDR2 YFSETQ. Between the trimmed V and J ends, which lost 0 bases and 5 bases, there was a span of 14 bases. CDR3 size: 15 residues.

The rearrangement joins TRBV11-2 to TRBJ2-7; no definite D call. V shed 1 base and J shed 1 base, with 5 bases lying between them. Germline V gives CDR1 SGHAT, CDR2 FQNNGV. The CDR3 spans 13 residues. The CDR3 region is CASSLARSYEQYF. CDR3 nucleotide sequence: TGTGCCAGCAGCTTAGCGCGGTCCTACGAGCAGTACTTC. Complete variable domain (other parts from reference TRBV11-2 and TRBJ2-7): EAGVAQSPRYKIIEKRQSVAFWCNPISGHATLYWYQQILGQGPKLLIQFQNNGVVDDSQLPKDRFSAERLKGVDSTLKIQPAKLEDSAVYLCASSLARSYEQYFGPGTRLTVT.

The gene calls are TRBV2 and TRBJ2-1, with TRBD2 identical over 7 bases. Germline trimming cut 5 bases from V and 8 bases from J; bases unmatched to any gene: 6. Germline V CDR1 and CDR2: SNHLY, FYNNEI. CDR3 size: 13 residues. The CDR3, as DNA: TGTGCCAGCAGTTTCCGGACTAGGGATGAGCAGTTCTTC. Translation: CASSFRTRDEQFF. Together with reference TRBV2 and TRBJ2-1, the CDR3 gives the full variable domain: EPEVTQTPSHQVTQMGQEVILRCVPISNHLYFYWYRQILGQKVEFLVSFYNNEISEKSEIFDDQFSVERPDGSNFTLKIRSTKLEDSAMYFCASSFRTRDEQFFGPGTRLTVL.

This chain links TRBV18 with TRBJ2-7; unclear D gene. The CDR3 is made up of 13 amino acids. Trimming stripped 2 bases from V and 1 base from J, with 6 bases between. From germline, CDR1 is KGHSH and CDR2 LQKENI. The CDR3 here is CASSPTQSYEQYF. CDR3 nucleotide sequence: TGTGCCAGCTCACCAACACAATCCTACGAGCAGTACTTC.

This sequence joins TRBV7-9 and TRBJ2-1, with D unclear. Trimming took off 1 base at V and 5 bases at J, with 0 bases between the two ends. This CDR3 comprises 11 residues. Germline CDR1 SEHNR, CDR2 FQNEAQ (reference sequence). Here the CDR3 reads CASSLDNEQFF. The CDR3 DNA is TGTGCCAGCAGCTTAGACAATGAGCAGTTCTTC.

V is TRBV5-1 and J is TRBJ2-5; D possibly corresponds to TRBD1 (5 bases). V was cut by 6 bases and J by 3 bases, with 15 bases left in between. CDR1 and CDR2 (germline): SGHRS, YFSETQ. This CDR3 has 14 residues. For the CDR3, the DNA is TGCGCCAGCACTAGGGCAGGGCCTGAAGAGACCCAGTACTTC. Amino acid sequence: CASTRAGPEETQYF.

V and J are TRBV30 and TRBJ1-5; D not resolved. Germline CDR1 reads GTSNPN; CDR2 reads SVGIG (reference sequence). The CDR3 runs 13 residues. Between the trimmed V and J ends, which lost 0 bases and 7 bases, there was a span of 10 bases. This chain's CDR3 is CAWSVGYRQPQHF. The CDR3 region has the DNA TGTGCCTGGAGTGTGGGGTATCGGCAGCCCCAGCATTTT.

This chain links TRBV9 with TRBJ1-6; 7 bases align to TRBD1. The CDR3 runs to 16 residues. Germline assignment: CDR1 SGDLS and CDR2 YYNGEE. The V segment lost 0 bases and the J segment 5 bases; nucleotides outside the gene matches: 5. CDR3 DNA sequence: TGTGCCAGCAGCGTAGGAAGCAGGGGGGATAATTCACCCCTCCACTTT. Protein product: CASSVGSRGDNSPLHF.

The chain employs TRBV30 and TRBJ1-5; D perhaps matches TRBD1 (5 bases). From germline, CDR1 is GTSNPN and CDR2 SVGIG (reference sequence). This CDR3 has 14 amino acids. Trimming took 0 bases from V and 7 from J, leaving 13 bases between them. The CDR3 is CAWSVGGAGQPQHF. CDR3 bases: TGTGCCTGGAGTGTCGGAGGGGCAGGGCAGCCCCAGCATTTT. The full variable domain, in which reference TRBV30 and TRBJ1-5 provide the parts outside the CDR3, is SQTIHQWPATLVQPVGSPLSLECTVEGTSNPNLYWYRQAAGRGLQLLFYSVGIGQISSEVPQNLSASRPQDRQFILSSKKLLLSDSGFYLCAWSVGGAGQPQHFGDGTRLSIL.

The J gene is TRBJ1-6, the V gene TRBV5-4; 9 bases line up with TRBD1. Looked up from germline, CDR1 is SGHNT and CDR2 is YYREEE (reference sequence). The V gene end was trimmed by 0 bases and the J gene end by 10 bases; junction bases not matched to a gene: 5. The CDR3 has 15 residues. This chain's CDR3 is CASSLGGQGHSPLHF. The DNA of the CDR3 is TGTGCCAGCAGCTTGGGGGGACAGGGACACTCACCCCTCCACTTT.

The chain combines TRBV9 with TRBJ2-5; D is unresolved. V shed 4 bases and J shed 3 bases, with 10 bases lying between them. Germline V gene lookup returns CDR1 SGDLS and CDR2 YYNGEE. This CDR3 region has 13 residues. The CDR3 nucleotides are TGTGCCAGCAGCAGGGTTCCCGAAGAGACCCAGTACTTC. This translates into CASSRVPEETQYF.

The CDR3 DNA reads TGCGCCAGCAGCCAAGATCGGAATAGTAATGAGCAGTTCTTC. Its protein product is CASSQDRNSNEQFF. The chain employs TRBV4-3 and TRBJ2-1; no definite D call. Trimming stripped 0 bases from V and 7 bases from J, with 10 bases between. Germline V gives CDR1 LGHNA, CDR2 YSLEER. This CDR3 has 14 residues.

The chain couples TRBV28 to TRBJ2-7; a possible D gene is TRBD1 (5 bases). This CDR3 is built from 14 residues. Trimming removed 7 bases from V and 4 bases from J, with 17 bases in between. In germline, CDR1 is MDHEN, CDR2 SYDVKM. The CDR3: CASTRQLIGYEQYF. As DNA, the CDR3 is TGTGCCAGCACTCGACAGTTGATAGGATACGAGCAGTACTTC.

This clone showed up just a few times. The CDR3 DNA reads TGTGCCAGCAGCTTACTGGTACTAGCGGGAGGCAATGAGCAGTTCTTC. Amino acid sequence: CASSLLVLAGGNEQFF. This chain uses TRBV7-2 with TRBJ2-1; 12 bases line up with TRBD2. The CDR3 has 16 amino acids. CDR1 and CDR2 from the germline V gene are SGHTA and FQGNSA. V dropped 2 bases and J dropped 6; count of bases not matched to a gene: 5.

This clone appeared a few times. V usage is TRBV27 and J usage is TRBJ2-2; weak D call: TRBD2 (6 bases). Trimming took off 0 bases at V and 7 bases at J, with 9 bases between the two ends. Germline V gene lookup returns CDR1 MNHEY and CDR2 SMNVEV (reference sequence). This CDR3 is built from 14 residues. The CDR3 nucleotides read TGTGCCAGCAGTTTATCATGGGGAGGCGGGGAGCTGTTTTTT. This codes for CASSLSWGGGELFF.

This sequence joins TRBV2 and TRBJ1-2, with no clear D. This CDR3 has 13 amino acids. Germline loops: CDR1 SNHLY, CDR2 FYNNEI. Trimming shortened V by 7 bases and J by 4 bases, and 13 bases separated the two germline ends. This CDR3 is CASKSMLSYGYTF. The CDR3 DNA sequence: TGTGCCAGCAAATCAATGCTGAGCTATGGCTACACCTTC.